This TCR beta chain was observed in a study of T cell responses to AZD1222 COVID-19 vaccine. Findings and caveats of the study: Vaccine-associated CD4 TCRs spanned spike, dominant at 160-218 and 743-854. The study sampled repertoires only after the peak T cell response.

CDR1 SGHVS and CDR2 FQNEAQ come from the germline V gene. V shed 9 bases, J shed 4 bases, and the junction held 11 bases outside the gene matches. The CDR3 is 15 residues long. The table came from immunoSEQ multiplex PCR; TCRdb's copy has only in-frame clones and leaves some out. The sample contains about 140,000 clones, over 85% of which appear only once. Points on this clone: What it recognizes is unknown.

V and J are TRBV7-8 and TRBJ1-2; the match to TRBD1 covers 10 bases. This specimen was peripheral blood, taken on day 0 of AZD1222 vaccination. This clonotype was obtained from an adult in good health. In nucleotides, the CDR3 is TGTGCCAGTCACGATGCCGGACAGGGGGGCTATGGCTACACCTTC. Its translation is CASHDAGQGGYGYTF.